This passage covers 18 T cell receptor beta chains from one sample sequenced in a study of blood T cell repertoires in COVID-19. The assay was immunoSEQ multiplex PCR, and TCRdb's table has in-frame clones only and misses some. The sample lists 53,000 or so clones, just over 85% occurring once. The sequenced sample consisted of peripheral blood. The source of these receptors is a man between 65 and 85 years old with active COVID-19.

With regard to this clone: The same CDR3 arises from other DNA sequences in this sample as well. This chain links TRBV5-1 with TRBJ2-7, with a weak D call TRBD1 (5 bases). The CDR3 spans 15 residues. Trimming removed 3 bases at V and 0 bases at J, with 13 bases between. CDR1 is SGHRS, CDR2 YFSETQ, per germline. The CDR3: CASSSQGTYSYEQYF. DNA for the CDR3: TGCGCCAGCAGCTCGCAGGGAACCTACTCCTACGAGCAGTACTTC. Looking up the rest from reference TRBV5-1 and TRBJ2-7 gives the full variable domain: KAGVTQTPRYLIKTRGQQVTLSCSPISGHRSVSWYQQTPGQGLQFLFEYFSETQRNKGNFPGRFSGRQFSNSRSEMNVSTLELGDSALYLCASSSQGTYSYEQYFGPGTRLTVT.

J is TRBJ2-6 and V is TRBV5-1; 7 positions agree with TRBD1. The germline V gene has CDR1 SGHRS and CDR2 YFSETQ. V gave up 3 bases and J gave up 4 bases; unmatched junction bases: 13. The length of the CDR3 is 18 residues. This CDR3 reads CASSYPATGNSGANVLTF. The CDR3 coding sequence is TGCGCCAGCAGCTACCCCGCGACAGGGAATTCAGGGGCCAACGTCCTGACTTTC.

The V call is TRBV6-1, the J call TRBJ1-5; possible D gene TRBD1, 5 bases. CDR1 is MNHNS and CDR2 is SASEGT in the germline V gene. The CDR3 length is 13 residues. Trimming removed 3 bases at V and 6 bases at J, with 9 bases between. CDR3 sequence reads: CASSDGGVQPQHF. The CDR3 DNA is TGTGCCAGCAGTGATGGAGGGGTTCAGCCCCAGCATTTT.

The chain has TRBV27 and TRBJ1-5; D ambiguous. In germline, CDR1 is MNHEY, CDR2 SMNVEV (reference sequence). This CDR3 has 17 residues. Trimming left V 1 base short and J 2 bases short, with 15 bases between. The DNA for the CDR3 is TGTGCCAGCAGTTTATACGGACTGGGAAAGGGCAATCAGCCCCAGCATTTT. It is translated as CASSLYGLGKGNQPQHF.

The chain couples TRBV7-3 to TRBJ2-3; perhaps TRBD2 as D (6 bases). V shed 4 bases and J shed 0 bases, with 11 bases lying between them. The V gene's germline CDR1 is SGHTA and CDR2 FQGTGA. This CDR3 has 15 amino acids. As DNA, the CDR3 is TGTGCCAGCAGCTACGATGGGGGGAGCACAGATACGCAGTATTTT. Translated, it gives CASSYDGGSTDTQYF.

The genes are TRBV10-3 and TRBJ2-3; 7 bases are shared with TRBD2. The CDR3 contains 15 residues. Germline V gene data show CDR1 as ENHRY and CDR2 as SYGVKD. The V segment lost 6 bases and the J segment 1 base; nucleotides outside the gene matches: 7. As DNA, the CDR3 is TGTGCCATCAGCCGCTCTAGCGGTGGCACAGATACGCAGTATTTT. Protein product: CAISRSSGGTDTQYF.

This clone was recorded only once. The chain combines TRBV6-2 or TRBV6-3 with TRBJ1-1, with D perhaps TRBD1 (5 bases). CDR3 length equals 13 residues. In germline, CDR1 is MNHEY, CDR2 SVGEGT. The V and J ends lost 6 bases and 1 base respectively, with 9 bases between them. CDR3 region: CASSRGPNTEAFF. Written as DNA, the CDR3 is TGTGCCAGCAGCCGGGGCCCGAACACTGAAGCTTTCTTT.

The chain carries TRBV5-1 and TRBJ1-3; 7 bases are a match to TRBD1. V lost 3 bases and J lost 4; bases outside the gene matches: 4. Germline CDR1 SGHRS, CDR2 YFSETQ. The CDR3 loop spans 14 amino acids. The CDR3 spells CASSWRGQGNTIYF. The CDR3 DNA reads TGCGCCAGCAGCTGGAGGGGGCAGGGAAACACCATATATTTT.

The chain joins TRBV7-8 to TRBJ2-2, with D perhaps matching TRBD2 (5 bases). Germline V CDR1 and CDR2: SGHVS, FQNEAQ. The CDR3 has 13 amino acids. Trimming left V 1 base short and J 7 bases short, with 7 bases between. Written as DNA, the CDR3 is TGTGCCAGCAGCTTAGTAGCGCTCGGGGAGCTGTTTTTT. Its protein product is CASSLVALGELFF.

V and J are TRBV5-6 and TRBJ1-5; D may be TRBD1 (6 bases). Germline values: CDR1 SGHDT, CDR2 YYEEEE. CDR3 size: 19 residues. V lost 2 bases to trimming and J lost 5 bases, with 26 bases between them. In nucleotides, the CDR3 is TGTGCCAGCAGCTTATTCGGCCCCGGAAAGGGGGAAAGGGATCAGCCCCAGCATTTT. It codes for CASSLFGPGKGERDQPQHF.

This clone has only a few counts. The genes are TRBV5-1 and TRBJ1-5, with 7 bases identical to TRBD1. Per the germline V gene, CDR1 is SGHRS and CDR2 is YFSETQ. The CDR3 has 14 residues. The V gene end was trimmed by 4 bases and the J gene end by 2 bases; junction bases not matched to a gene: 3. This CDR3 is CASSVQGGNQPQHF. The CDR3 DNA reads as TGCGCCAGCAGCGTTCAGGGGGGCAATCAGCCCCAGCATTTT.

The gene calls are TRBV7-2 and TRBJ2-2; TRBD1 agrees at 8 bases. V trimming: 5 bases; J trimming: 3 bases; junction bases outside the gene matches: 5. Germline V lookup: CDR1 SGHTA, CDR2 FQGNSA. CDR3 length equals 15 residues. The CDR3 loop reads CASSPSGQDTGELFF. The CDR3 coding sequence is TGTGCCAGCAGCCCGTCGGGACAGGACACCGGGGAGCTGTTTTTT.

This rearrangement joins TRBV5-1 to TRBJ1-1; 10 bases map to TRBD1. The junction had 7 bases not matched to a gene; V was cut back by 1 base and J by 7 bases. The germline V gene has CDR1 SGHRS and CDR2 YFSETQ. The CDR3 covers 15 residues. As DNA, the CDR3 is TGCGCCAGCAGCTTGTCGTCCGGGACAGGGGTTGAAGCTTTCTTT. Residues: CASSLSSGTGVEAFF.

The V gene is TRBV2, the J gene TRBJ1-5; 7 nucleotides match TRBD1. CDR3 size: 13 residues. Germline V gives CDR1 SNHLY, CDR2 FYNNEI. With V trimmed by 6 bases and J by 3 bases, 2 bases remained unmatched. The CDR3 sequence: CASRDRPNQPQHF. CDR3 DNA sequence: TGTGCCAGCAGGGACAGGCCCAATCAGCCCCAGCATTTT.

The gene calls are TRBV4-3 and TRBJ2-1; 11 nucleotides match TRBD2. With V trimmed by 1 base and J by 8 bases, 10 bases remained unmatched. The CDR3 has 17 amino acids. The V gene's germline CDR1 is LGHNA and CDR2 YSLEER. CDR3 amino acids: CASSQVKGVAGGYEQFF. CDR3 sequence (DNA): TGCGCCAGCAGCCAAGTAAAAGGAGTAGCGGGGGGGTATGAGCAGTTCTTC.

The rearrangement uses TRBV18 and TRBJ1-2; TRBD1 agrees at 7 bases. Germline V lookup: CDR1 KGHSH, CDR2 LQKENI. V lost 3 bases, J lost 4 bases, and 11 bases stayed unmatched. The CDR3 spans 16 residues. CDR3 coding DNA: TGTGCCAGCTCACCGCAACAGGGGCAATTTGCCTATGGCTACACCTTC. Amino acid sequence: CASSPQQGQFAYGYTF.

In its sample, this clone was seen once. The chain uses TRBV11-2 and TRBJ1-2; 7 bases line up with TRBD1. Germline V gives CDR1 SGHAT, CDR2 FQNNGV. V was pared by 4 bases and J by 4 bases, with 9 bases of the junction left unmatched. The CDR3 is 15 residues long. The CDR3 is CASSSSRTGRYGYTF. DNA for the CDR3: TGTGCCAGCAGCTCCTCCAGGACAGGCCGCTATGGCTACACCTTC.

The chain combines TRBV7-2 with TRBJ1-5; 11 bases are a match to TRBD1. Germline values: CDR1 SGHTA, CDR2 FQGNSA. V shed 0 bases and J 2 bases; nucleotides not matched to a gene: 6. This CDR3 region has 18 residues. In DNA, the CDR3 is TGTGCCAGCAGCTTAGCCGGGGACAGGGGGAAGGGCAATCAGCCCCAGCATTTT. Its protein is CASSLAGDRGKGNQPQHF.